These 5 T cell receptor beta chains share one sample of origin, sequenced in a study of blood T cell repertoires in COVID-19. Repertoires were generated with immunoSEQ multiplex PCR, while TCRdb's copy carries only in-frame clones and drops some. The profile shows 30,000 to 50,000 clones, 85% to 90% of them singletons. The sequencing input was peripheral blood. These receptors all stem from a middle-aged man with active or convalescent COVID-19.

The gene calls are TRBV5-1 and TRBJ1-6, with 8 bases identical to TRBD1. The V gene's germline CDR1 is SGHRS and CDR2 YFSETQ. The V gene end was trimmed by 0 bases and the J gene end by 14 bases; junction bases not matched to a gene: 4. The CDR3 spans 13 residues. The CDR3, as DNA: TGCGCCAGCAGCTTGGATGGACAGGGTGCCCTCCACTTT. Protein sequence: CASSLDGQGALHF.

Only one count was recorded for this clone. Relative to the germline gene, one junction end is altered; a read error may explain this. This chain joins TRBV28 and TRBJ1-1, with TRBD1 as a possible D gene (6 bases). The CDR3 is made up of 13 amino acids. Germline V gene lookup returns CDR1 MDHEN and CDR2 SYDVKM. The CDR3 protein is CASQRQVNAEAFF. For the CDR3, the DNA is TGTGCCAGCCAAAGACAGGTGAACGCTGAAGCTTTCTTT.

This clone was detected once. J is TRBJ1-4 and V is TRBV25-1, with TRBD1 as a possible D gene (5 bases). Trimming stripped 6 bases from V and 8 bases from J, with 19 bases between. The germline V gene has CDR1 MGHDK and CDR2 SYGVNS. The CDR3 consists of 15 residues. In DNA form, the CDR3 reads TGTGCCAGCAGGGTTGACAGAGGTCAAGGGGAAAAACTGTTTTTT. Residues: CASRVDRGQGEKLFF.

The chain carries TRBV4-1 and TRBJ1-5; D perhaps matches TRBD1 (5 bases). Deletions cut 0 bases from V and 2 bases from J, with 11 bases between. Germline values: CDR1 MGHRA, CDR2 YSYEKL. The CDR3 consists of 16 residues. CDR3 sequence: CASSQDGTTGNQPQHF. The CDR3 coding sequence is TGCGCCAGCAGCCAAGATGGAACGACAGGCAATCAGCCCCAGCATTTT.

The genes are TRBV11-2 and TRBJ2-7; no reliable D call. Germline CDR1 is SGHAT and CDR2 is FQNNGV. The CDR3 is 13 amino acids. V was pared by 8 bases and J by 2 bases, with 13 bases between. CDR3 residues: CASFSFRAYEQYF. In nucleotides, the CDR3 is TGTGCCAGCTTTTCTTTCCGGGCCTACGAGCAGTACTTC.